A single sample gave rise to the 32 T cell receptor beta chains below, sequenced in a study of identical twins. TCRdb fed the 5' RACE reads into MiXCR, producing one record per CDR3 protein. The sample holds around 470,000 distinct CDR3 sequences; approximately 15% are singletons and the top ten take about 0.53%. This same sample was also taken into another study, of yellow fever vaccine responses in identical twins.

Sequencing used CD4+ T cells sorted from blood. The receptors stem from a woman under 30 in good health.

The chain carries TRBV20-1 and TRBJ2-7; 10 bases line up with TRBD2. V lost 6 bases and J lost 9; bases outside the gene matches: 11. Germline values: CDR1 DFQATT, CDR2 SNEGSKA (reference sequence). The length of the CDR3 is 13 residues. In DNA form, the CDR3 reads TGCAGTGCGCATCTAGCGGGGGCGGGCGCGCAGTACTTC. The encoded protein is CSAHLAGAGAQYF.

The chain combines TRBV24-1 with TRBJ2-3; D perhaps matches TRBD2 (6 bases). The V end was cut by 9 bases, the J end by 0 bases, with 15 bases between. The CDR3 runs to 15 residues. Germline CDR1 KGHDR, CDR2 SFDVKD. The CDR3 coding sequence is TGTGCCACCCGCGTTTCGGGAGCTAGCACAGATACGCAGTATTTT. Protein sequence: CATRVSGASTDTQYF.

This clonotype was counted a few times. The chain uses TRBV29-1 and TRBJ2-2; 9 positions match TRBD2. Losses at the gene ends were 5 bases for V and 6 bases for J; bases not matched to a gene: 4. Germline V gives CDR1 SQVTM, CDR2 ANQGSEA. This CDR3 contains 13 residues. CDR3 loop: CSVQAGGSGELFF. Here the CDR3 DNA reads TGCAGCGTTCAAGCGGGAGGATCCGGGGAGCTGTTTTTT.

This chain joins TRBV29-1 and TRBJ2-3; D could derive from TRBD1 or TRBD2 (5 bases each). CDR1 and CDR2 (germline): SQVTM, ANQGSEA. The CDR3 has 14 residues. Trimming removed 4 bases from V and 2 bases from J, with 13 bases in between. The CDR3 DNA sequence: TGCAGCGTTGGGGGACGCCCTTCCACAGATACGCAGTATTTT. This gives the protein CSVGGRPSTDTQYF.

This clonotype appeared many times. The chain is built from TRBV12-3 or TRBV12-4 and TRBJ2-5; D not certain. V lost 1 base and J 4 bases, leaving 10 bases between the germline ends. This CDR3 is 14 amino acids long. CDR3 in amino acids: CASSLGGKIETQYF. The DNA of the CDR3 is TGTGCCAGCAGTTTAGGTGGCAAGATAGAGACCCAGTACTTC.

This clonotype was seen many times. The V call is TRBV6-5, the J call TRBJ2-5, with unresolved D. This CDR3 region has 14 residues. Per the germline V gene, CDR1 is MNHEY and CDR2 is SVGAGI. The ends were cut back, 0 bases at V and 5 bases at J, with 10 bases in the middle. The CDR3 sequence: CASSYSVLGETQYF. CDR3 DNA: TGTGCCAGCAGTTACTCGGTCTTAGGGGAGACCCAGTACTTC.

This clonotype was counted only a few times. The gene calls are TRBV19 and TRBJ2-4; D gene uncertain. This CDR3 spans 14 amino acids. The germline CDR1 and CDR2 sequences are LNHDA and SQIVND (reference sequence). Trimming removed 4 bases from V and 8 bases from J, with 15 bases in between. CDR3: CASSTTLGPDIQYF. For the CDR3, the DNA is TGTGCCAGTAGTACGACGCTGGGCCCGGACATTCAGTACTTC. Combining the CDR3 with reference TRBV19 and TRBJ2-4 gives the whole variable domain DGGITQSPKYLFRKEGQNVTLSCEQNLNHDAMYWYRQDPGQGLRLIYYSQIVNDFQKGDIAEGYSVSREKKESFPLTVTSAQKNPTAFYLCASSTTLGPDIQYFGAGTRLSVL.

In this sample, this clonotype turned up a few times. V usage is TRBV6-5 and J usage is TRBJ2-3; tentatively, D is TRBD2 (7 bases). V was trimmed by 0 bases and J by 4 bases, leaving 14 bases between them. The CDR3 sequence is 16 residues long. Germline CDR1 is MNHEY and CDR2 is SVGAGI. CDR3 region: CASSYSGGGSPDTQYF. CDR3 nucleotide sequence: TGTGCCAGCAGTTACTCAGGGGGGGGGTCCCCAGATACGCAGTATTTT.

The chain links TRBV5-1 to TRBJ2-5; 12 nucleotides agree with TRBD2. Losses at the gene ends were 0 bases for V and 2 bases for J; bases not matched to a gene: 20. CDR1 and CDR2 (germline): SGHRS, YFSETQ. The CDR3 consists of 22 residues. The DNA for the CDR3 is TGCGCCAGCAGCTTGGTGCAGGGGGCGAAGACTAGCGGGAGAGTACGGCAAGAGACCCAGTACTTC. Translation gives CASSLVQGAKTSGRVRQETQYF.

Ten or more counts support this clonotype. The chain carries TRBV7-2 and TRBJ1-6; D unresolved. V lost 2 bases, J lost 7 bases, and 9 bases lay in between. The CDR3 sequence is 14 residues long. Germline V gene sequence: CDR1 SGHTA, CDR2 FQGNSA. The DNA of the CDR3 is TGTGCCAGCAGCTTACAGACAACGAATTCACCCCTCCACTTT. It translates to CASSLQTTNSPLHF.

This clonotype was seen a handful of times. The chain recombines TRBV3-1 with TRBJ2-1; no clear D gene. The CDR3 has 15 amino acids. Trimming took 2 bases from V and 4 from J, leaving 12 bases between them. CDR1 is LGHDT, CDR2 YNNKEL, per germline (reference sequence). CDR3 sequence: CASSQRPIGYNEQFF. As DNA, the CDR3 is TGTGCCAGCAGCCAACGTCCAATCGGATACAATGAGCAGTTCTTC.

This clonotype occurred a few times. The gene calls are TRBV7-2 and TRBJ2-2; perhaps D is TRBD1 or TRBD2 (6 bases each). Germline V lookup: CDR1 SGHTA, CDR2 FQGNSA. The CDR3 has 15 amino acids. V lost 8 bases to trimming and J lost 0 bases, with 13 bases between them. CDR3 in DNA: TGTGCCAGCCGCAGAGGGGGGACGAACACCGGGGAGCTGTTTTTT. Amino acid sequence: CASRRGGTNTGELFF.

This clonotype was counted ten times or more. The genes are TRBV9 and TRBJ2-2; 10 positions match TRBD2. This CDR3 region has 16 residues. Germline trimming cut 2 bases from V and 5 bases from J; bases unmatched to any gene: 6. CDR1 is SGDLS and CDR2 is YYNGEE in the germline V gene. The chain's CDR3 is CASSVLAGGRTGELFF. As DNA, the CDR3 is TGTGCCAGCAGCGTTTTAGCGGGAGGCCGGACCGGGGAGCTGTTTTTT.

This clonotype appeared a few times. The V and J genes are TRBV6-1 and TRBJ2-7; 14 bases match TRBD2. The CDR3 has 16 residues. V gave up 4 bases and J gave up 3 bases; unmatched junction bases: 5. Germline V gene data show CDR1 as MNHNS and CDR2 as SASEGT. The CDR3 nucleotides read TGTGCCAGCAGTGCCGCGGGACTAGCGGGAGTCTACGAGCAGTACTTC. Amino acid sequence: CASSAAGLAGVYEQYF.

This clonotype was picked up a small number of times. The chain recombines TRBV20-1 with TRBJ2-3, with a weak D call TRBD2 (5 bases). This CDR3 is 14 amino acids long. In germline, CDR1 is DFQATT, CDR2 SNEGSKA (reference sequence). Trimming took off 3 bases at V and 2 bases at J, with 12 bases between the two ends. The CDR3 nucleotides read TGCAGTGCTAGTCCGGGAACAACCACAGATACGCAGTATTTT. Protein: CSASPGTTTDTQYF.

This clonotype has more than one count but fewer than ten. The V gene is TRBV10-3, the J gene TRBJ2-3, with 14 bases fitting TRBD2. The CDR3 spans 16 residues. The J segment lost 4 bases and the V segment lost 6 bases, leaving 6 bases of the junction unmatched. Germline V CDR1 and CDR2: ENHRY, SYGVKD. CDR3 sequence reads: CAISVGTSGSADTQYF. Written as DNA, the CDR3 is TGTGCCATCAGCGTTGGGACTAGCGGGAGCGCAGATACGCAGTATTTT.

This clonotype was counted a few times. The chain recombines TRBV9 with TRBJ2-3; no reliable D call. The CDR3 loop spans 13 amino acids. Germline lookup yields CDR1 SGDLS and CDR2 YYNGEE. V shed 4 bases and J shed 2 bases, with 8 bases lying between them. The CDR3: CASSKINTDTQYF. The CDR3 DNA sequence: TGTGCCAGCAGCAAGATAAACACAGATACGCAGTATTTT.

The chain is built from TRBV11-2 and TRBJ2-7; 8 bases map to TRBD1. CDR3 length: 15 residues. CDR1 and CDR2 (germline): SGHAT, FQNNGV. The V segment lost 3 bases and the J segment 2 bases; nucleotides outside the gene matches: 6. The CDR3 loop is CASSLSMGQAYEQYF. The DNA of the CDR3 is TGTGCCAGCAGCTTGTCCATGGGACAGGCCTACGAGCAGTACTTC.

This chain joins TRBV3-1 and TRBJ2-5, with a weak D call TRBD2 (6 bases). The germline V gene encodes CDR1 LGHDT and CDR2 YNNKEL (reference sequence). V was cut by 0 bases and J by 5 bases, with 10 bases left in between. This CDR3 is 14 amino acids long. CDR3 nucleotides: TGTGCCAGCAGCCAAGAGACTAGATGGGAGACCCAGTACTTC. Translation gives CASSQETRWETQYF.

CDR3 coding DNA: TGTGCCAGCAGCTTTTCGACAGGGGTGAGCAATCAGCCCCAGCATTTT. It encodes CASSFSTGVSNQPQHF. The chain combines TRBV7-9 with TRBJ1-5; 8 bases are a match to TRBD1. Germline V CDR1 and CDR2: SEHNR, FQNEAQ (reference sequence). The CDR3 is 16 amino acids. The junction had 5 bases not matched to a gene; V was cut back by 3 bases and J by 1 base.

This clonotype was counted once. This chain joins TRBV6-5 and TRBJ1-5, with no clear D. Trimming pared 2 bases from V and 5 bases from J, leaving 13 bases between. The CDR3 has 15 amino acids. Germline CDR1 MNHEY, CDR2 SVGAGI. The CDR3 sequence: CASSYQRAGYQPQHF. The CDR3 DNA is TGTGCCAGCAGTTACCAGAGGGCTGGGTATCAGCCCCAGCATTTT.

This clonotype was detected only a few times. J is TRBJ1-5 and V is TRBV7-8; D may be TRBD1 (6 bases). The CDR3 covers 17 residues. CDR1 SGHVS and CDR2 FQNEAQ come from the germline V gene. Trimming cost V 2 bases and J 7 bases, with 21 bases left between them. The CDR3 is CASSLYRRGEIRQPQHF. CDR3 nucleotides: TGTGCCAGCAGCTTATACAGAAGGGGGGAGATAAGACAGCCCCAGCATTTT.

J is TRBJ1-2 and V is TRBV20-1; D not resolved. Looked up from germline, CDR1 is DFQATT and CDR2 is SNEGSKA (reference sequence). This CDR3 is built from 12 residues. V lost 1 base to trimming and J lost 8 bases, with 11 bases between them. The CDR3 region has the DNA TGCAGTGCTAGAGGTGGCGTCTTCGGCTACACCTTC. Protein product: CSARGGVFGYTF.

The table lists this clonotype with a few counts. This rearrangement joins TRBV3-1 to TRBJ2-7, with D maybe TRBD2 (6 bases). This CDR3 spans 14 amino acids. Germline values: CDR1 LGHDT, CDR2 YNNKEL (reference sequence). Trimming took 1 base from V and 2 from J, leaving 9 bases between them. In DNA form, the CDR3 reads TGTGCCAGCAGCCAAGGGGGGGTCCCCTACGAGCAGTACTTC. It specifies CASSQGGVPYEQYF.

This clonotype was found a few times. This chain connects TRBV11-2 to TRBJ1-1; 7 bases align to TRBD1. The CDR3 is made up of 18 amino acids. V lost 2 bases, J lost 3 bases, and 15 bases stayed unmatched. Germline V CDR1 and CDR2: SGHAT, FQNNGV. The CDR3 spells CASSLLRGTEPADTEAFF. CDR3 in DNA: TGTGCCAGCAGCTTATTGAGGGGGACAGAGCCTGCGGACACTGAAGCTTTCTTT.

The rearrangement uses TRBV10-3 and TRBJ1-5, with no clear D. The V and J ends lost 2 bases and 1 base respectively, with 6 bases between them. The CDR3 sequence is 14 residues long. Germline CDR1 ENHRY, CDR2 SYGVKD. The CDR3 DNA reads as TGTGCCATCAGTGAGCAGACAAGCAATCAGCCCCAGCATTTT. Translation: CAISEQTSNQPQHF.

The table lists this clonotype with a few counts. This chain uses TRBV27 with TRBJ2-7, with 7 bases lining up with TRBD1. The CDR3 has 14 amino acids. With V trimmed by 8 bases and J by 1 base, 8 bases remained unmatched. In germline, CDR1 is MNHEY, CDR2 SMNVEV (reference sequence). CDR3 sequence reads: CASPWTGGSYEQYF. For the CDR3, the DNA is TGTGCCAGCCCCTGGACAGGAGGTTCCTACGAGCAGTACTTC.

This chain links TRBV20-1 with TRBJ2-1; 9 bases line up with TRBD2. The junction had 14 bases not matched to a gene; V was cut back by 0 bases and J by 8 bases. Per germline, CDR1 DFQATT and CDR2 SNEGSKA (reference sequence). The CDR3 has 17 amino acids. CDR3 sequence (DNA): TGCAGTGCTAGAGATTTAAGGGCTAGCGGGAAAAGTTATGAGCAGTTCTTC. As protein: CSARDLRASGKSYEQFF.

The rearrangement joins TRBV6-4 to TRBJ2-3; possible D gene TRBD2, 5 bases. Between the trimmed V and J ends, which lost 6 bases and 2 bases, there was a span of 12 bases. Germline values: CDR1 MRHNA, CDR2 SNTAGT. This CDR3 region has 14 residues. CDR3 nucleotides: TGTGCCAGCAGCGTCGGACTGTCCACAGATACGCAGTATTTT. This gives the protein CASSVGLSTDTQYF.

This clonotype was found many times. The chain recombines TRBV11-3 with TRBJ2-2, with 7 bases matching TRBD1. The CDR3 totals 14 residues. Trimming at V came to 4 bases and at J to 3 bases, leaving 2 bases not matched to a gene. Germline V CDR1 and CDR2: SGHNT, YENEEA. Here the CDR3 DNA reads TGTGCCAGCAGCTGGGACAGCTACACCGGGGAGCTGTTTTTT. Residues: CASSWDSYTGELFF.

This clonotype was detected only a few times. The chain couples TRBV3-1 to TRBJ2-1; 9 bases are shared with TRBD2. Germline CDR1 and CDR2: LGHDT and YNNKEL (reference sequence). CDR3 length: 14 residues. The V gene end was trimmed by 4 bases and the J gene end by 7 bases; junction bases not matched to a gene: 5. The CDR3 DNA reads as TGTGCCAGCAGCCGTCGCGGGGGGGTAAATGAGCAGTTCTTC. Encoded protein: CASSRRGGVNEQFF.

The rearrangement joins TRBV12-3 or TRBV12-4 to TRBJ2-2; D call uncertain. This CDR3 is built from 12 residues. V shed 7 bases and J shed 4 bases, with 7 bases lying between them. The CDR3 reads CASMVGTGELFF. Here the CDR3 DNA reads TGTGCCAGCATGGTTGGCACCGGGGAGCTGTTTTTT.